The present entry profiles one T cell receptor beta chain with its context. This receptor's antigen is unknown. Base-call qualities are not available, and no considerably larger clone is one nucleotide away. The sample comes from a study of T-cell memory formation after mild COVID-19 listed by TCRdb under 2021. Turning to the overall study: TCR sequence clusters from the two donors were largely donor specific. Two young, previously healthy adult volunteers made up the cohort, one male and one female. T-cell clones expanding and contracting after mild COVID-19 in a couple of donors were tracked by longitudinal TCRalpha and TCRbeta repertoire sequencing. Overall results and qualifications from the work: Contracting CD4+ clones turned up mainly in the CM and EM memory subsets, whereas EMRA was where CD8+ clones were enriched. Some responding clones were detected in pre-infection memory, which suggested that pre-existing cross-reactive memory T cells had joined the SARS-CoV-2 response. Clones contracting from day 15 to 85 had balanced CD4/CD8 phenotypes, while a second wave expanding from day 15 to 37 was biased towards CD4+. Only two mild cases were covered by the study, and larger cohorts that include severe cases with pre-infection samples were considered necessary. SARS-CoV-2 specificity of the second-wave clones peaking on day 37 was not confirmed.

Relative to germline, V is missing 2 bases and J is missing 6 bases, with 6 bases of the junction outside any gene match. From its cysteine to its phenylalanine, the CDR3 spans 15 amino acids. Here the CDR3 DNA is all that survives: 45 bases in frame from base 1. Reading the germline V gene gives CDR1 SGHTA and CDR2 FQGNSA. PBMCs were isolated by Ficoll-Paque density gradient centrifugation. The sequencing machine was an Illumina NovaSeq 6000. TCRalpha and TCRbeta cDNA libraries were built by 5'RACE with constant-segment primers, adding sample barcodes and unique molecular identifiers. RNA was extracted from every sample with Trizol reagent. Amplification of the libraries took two PCR steps, and the second step added a second sample barcode plus Illumina TruSeq adapters. Libraries were sequenced on an Illumina NovaSeq with 2 x 150 bp paired-end reads. From the authors' description of their analysis: With migec v1.2.7, reads were demultiplexed and then collapsed into UMI-guided consensus sequences. With mixcr v2.1.11, UMI consensuses were aligned to TRA and TRB V and J templates and assembled into clonotypes. Expanded or contracted clonotypes were those called significant by both edgeR and NoisET, with noise models trained on biological replicates. edgeR calls used a false discovery rate-adjusted p below 0.01 and a log2 fold-change threshold of 1. As an exploratory analysis of dynamics, PCA with hierarchical clustering was applied to max-normalized trajectories of the 1000 most abundant clonotypes. Separately sequenced CD4+ and CD8+ repertoires were used to assign the CD4 or CD8 phenotype of responding clones. Through fastp at Q25 and MiXCR, TCRdb rebuilt clones from the public reads, retaining in-frame beta chains. Each CDR3 protein appears once, grouped with its most common genes and DNA. Clone size and V and J calls follow TCRdb, not the original study. Across this sample there are 450,000 to 650,000 distinct CDR3 sequences, with about a fifth seen only once. The top ten clonotypes cover 12% of the sample.

The receptor was isolated from an adult woman who had mild COVID-19 (a few samples of this study predate the infection). The sample titles of this study are shuffled in the database, so cell type and time point are left out; the donor was told from shared clones. Sequencing input: PBMCs or a T cell subset sorted from them (not recorded which). The chain was built from TRBV7-2 and TRBJ2-1, with TRBD2 matching 8 junction bases. CDR3 reads: CASSLSGGPLNEQFF. The nucleotide sequence is given as TGTGCCAGCAGCTTATCGGGGGGGCCCCTCAATGAGCAGTTCTTC.